This TCR beta chain originates from a study of T cells in Graves' hyperthyroidism and ophthalmopathy. Using RNA transcripts as the source, TCR beta CDR3 regions were amplified. HTBI primers were the set used in a first-round RT-PCR of the TCR CDR3. Via MiXCR, TCRdb re-called the multiplex PCR reads, giving one row per CDR3 protein. The sample shows nearly 600,000 distinct CDR3 sequences, more than 11% of them seen only once. This clonotype was counted at least ten times. Its antigen is undetermined. One end of the junction fails to match germline, which may point to a read error. Not enrolled were patients with uncontrolled infection, other autoimmune disease, pregnancy or lactation. Isolation of PBMCs was performed on 8.5 to 10 ml fresh peripheral blood. Study-level results: Most thyroid clonotypes with frequency above 0.001 were detected in blood. Ophthalmopathy and stable hyperthyroidism were separated by a 13 V-J model.

In germline, CDR1 is SNHLY, CDR2 FYNNEI. The CDR3 contains 13 residues. Specimen: blood. The source is a woman aged 25 to 39 with Graves' hyperthyroidism that later progressed to Graves' ophthalmopathy. V is TRBV2 and J is TRBJ1-1; TRBD1 matches at 10 bases. CDR3 in DNA: TGTGCCAGCGGACAGGGGGTACCCAGTGAAGCCTTCTTT. This codes for CASGQGVPSEAFF.